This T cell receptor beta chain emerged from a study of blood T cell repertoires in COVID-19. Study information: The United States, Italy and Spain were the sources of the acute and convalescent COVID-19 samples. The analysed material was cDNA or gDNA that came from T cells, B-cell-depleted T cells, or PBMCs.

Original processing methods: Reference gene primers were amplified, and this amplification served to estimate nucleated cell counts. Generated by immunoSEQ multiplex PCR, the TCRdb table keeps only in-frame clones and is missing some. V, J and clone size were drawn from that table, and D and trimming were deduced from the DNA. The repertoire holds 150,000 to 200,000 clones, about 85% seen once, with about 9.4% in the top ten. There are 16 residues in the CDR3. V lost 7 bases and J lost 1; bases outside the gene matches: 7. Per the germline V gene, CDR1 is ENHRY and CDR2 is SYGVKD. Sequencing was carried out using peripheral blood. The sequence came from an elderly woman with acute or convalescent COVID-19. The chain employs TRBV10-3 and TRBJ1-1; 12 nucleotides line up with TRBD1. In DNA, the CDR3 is TGTGCCATCACCTCGGGACAGGGGGCGCGGAACACTGAAGCTTTCTTT. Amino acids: CAITSGQGARNTEAFF.